This T cell receptor (beta chain) stems from a study of siplizumab effects on memory and regulatory T cells. Study-level points and caveats: Tregs that proliferated in siplizumab cultures did not have their suppressive function confirmed. Assignment of a naive or memory phenotype failed for roughly 75-95% of the proliferating CD4+ or CD8+ clones. Unstimulated subsets accounted for the mapping of only a minor share of the clones that were alloreactive.

This clone was counted once. Its antigen is unidentified. Only in-frame clones appear in the TCRdb table, and some are missing; sequencing was by immunoSEQ multiplex PCR. The sample contains roughly 80,000 clones, about 87% of which appear only once. Sequencing was carried out using Tregs sorted from blood. This TCR was recovered from a human donor in good health.

CDR3 protein: CASTQDRAEQFF. DNA for the CDR3: TGTGCCAGTACCCAGGACAGGGCCGAGCAGTTCTTC. The rearrangement uses TRBV19 and TRBJ2-1; 8 bases match TRBD1. After removal of 7 bases from V and 10 bases from J, the junction contained 6 bases not matched to a gene. Germline V lookup: CDR1 LNHDA, CDR2 SQIVND (reference sequence). There are 12 residues in the CDR3.